This T cell receptor beta chain was retrieved from a study of T cells after yellow fever vaccination. Overall study: Low-cell-number fractions underwent preparation using SMART-Seq v4 Ultra Low Input. Overall study findings and caveats: Weaker overall, the secondary response nonetheless peaked faster (day 5 versus 15). Highly abundant clonotypes carried over from the bulk population could end up in FACS-sorted repertoires as contaminants.

Germline CDR1 is SGHRS and CDR2 is YFSETQ. The CDR3 spans 13 residues. V lost 3 bases, J lost 7 bases, and 13 bases lay in between. One entry per CDR3 protein results from TCRdb running MiXCR on the 5' RACE reads. The profile shows approximately 450,000 distinct CDR3 sequences, around 20% of them singletons. This clonotype was observed a few times. Antigen specificity is unknown. The chain employs TRBV5-1 and TRBJ1-2; tentative D call: TRBD1 (5 bases). The sequence came from a man aged 18 to 30 who received the YFV17D yellow fever vaccine. The sample was PBMCs, taken before the yellow fever booster vaccination. The CDR3 reads CASSSGRDPGYTF. The CDR3 nucleotides are TGCGCCAGCAGCTCCGGCAGGGATCCTGGCTACACCTTC.